Below are 9 T cell receptor beta chains sequenced from a single sample in a study of untreated major depressive disorder. Some clones are missing from TCRdb's copy, which holds only in-frame ones; the method was immunoSEQ multiplex PCR. The sample consists of 20,000 to 25,000 clones, about 90% of them appearing once. Sequencing was done on a sample of CD4+ T cells from PBMCs. The receptors were sampled from a middle-aged woman in good health.

V is TRBV11-3 and J is TRBJ2-3; D gene unclear. The CDR3 is made up of 12 amino acids. V was cut by 3 bases and J by 11 bases, with 12 bases left in between. Germline loops: CDR1 SGHNT, CDR2 YENEEA. The CDR3 here is CASSLGLGKQYF. For the CDR3, the DNA is TGTGCCAGCAGCTTGGGTCTAGGGAAGCAGTATTTT. Based on the CDR3 plus reference TRBV11-3 and TRBJ2-3, the full variable domain is EAGVVQSPRYKIIEKKQPVAFWCNPISGHNTLYWYLQNLGQGPELLIRYENEEAVDDSQLPKDRFSAERLKGVDSTLKIQPAELGDSAVYLCASSLGLGKQYFGPGTRLTVL.

The rearrangement joins TRBV30 to TRBJ2-4; a possible D gene is TRBD2 (6 bases). CDR1 is GTSNPN and CDR2 is SVGIG in the germline V gene (reference sequence). This CDR3 region has 17 residues. With 2 bases removed from V and 0 bases from J, the gap between germline ends came to 17 bases. The CDR3 coding sequence is TGTGCCTGGAGTAGGAGGGGTAGCGGTCTAGCCAAAAACATTCAGTACTTC. Its translation is CAWSRRGSGLAKNIQYF.

The chain couples TRBV15 to TRBJ2-7, with a tentative D call TRBD1 (6 bases). Trimming removed 0 bases from V and 6 bases from J, with 12 bases in between. Germline V CDR1 and CDR2: LNHNV, YYDKDF (reference sequence). This CDR3 contains 14 residues. The CDR3 region has the DNA TGTGCCACCAGCAGAGATCTAGGGGGATCCGAGCAGTACGTC. Translation gives CATSRDLGGSEQYV.

CDR3 nucleotide sequence: TGTGCCAGCAGTTACTCGTTCAGCCTCAAGGGCTACACCTTC. It specifies CASSYSFSLKGYTF. The V and J genes are TRBV6-6 and TRBJ1-2, with D unclear. Germline CDR1 reads MNHNY; CDR2 reads SVGAGI (reference sequence). The CDR3 totals 14 residues. Between the trimmed V and J ends, which lost 0 bases and 8 bases, there was a span of 13 bases.

The chain is built from TRBV2 and TRBJ1-1; TRBD1 matches at 7 bases. The CDR3 runs 14 residues. V shed 4 bases, J shed 6 bases, and the junction held 8 bases outside the gene matches. Per germline, CDR1 SNHLY and CDR2 FYNNEI. The CDR3 nucleotides are TGTGCCAGCAGTGCGGTACAGGGGTATGCTGAAGCTTTCTTT. Its protein product is CASSAVQGYAEAFF.

This sequence joins TRBV5-1 and TRBJ2-5, with D unclear. Deletions cut 2 bases from V and 3 bases from J, with 2 bases between. The length of the CDR3 is 11 residues. Germline CDR1 and CDR2: SGHRS and YFSETQ. Here the CDR3 DNA reads TGCGCCAGCAGCTTCAAAGAGACCCAGTACTTC. Its translation is CASSFKETQYF.

The CDR3 DNA reads as TGTGCCAGCACCCCCGGGACGGGCTCCTACGAGCAGTACTTC. This sequence encodes CASTPGTGSYEQYF. The V call is TRBV6-1, the J call TRBJ2-7; possibly TRBD1 or TRBD2 for D (5 bases each). Germline V gene sequence: CDR1 MNHNS, CDR2 SASEGT. The CDR3 contains 14 residues. The ends were cut back, 7 bases at V and 0 bases at J, with 13 bases in the middle.

The chain couples TRBV19 to TRBJ1-5; 9 bases align to TRBD1. In germline, CDR1 is LNHDA, CDR2 SQIVND (reference sequence). There are 15 residues in the CDR3. Trimming cost V 4 bases and J 6 bases; bases outside gene matches: 7. CDR3 sequence: CASSRTGEVSQPQHF. The CDR3 nucleotides are TGTGCCAGTAGTAGGACAGGGGAAGTCAGTCAGCCCCAGCATTTT.

The gene calls are TRBV5-1 and TRBJ1-3; D not resolved. The V end lost 0 bases, the J end lost 4 bases, and 11 bases lay between the germline ends. From germline, CDR1 is SGHRS and CDR2 YFSETQ. This CDR3 contains 15 residues. The CDR3 loop is CASSLDLGQGNTIYF. For the CDR3, the DNA is TGCGCCAGCAGCTTGGATCTAGGGCAGGGAAACACCATATATTTT.